Detailed here is one TCR beta chain. Its antigen is not yet known. Base qualities are not recorded, but no much larger clone differs from it by a single base. A total of roughly 31 patients with locally advanced or metastatic urothelial carcinoma, treated at Memorial Sloan Kettering on a trial protocol, made up the cohort. Peripheral blood mononuclear cells were collected pretreatment and during treatment, at between 1 and 8 total time points per patient. The Qiagen DNeasy Blood extraction kit was used to purify genomic DNA from total PBMCs and tumor samples. PBMCs were collected pretreatment and during treatment and were isolated and stored as previously described. These data are taken from a study of PD-L1 blockade in urothelial cancer (dated by TCRdb to between 2016 and 2019). General notes on the study: Therapy was started in about 2014 for all patients, and atezolizumab 1,200 mg was administered intravenously every 3 weeks. About 90% of the 29 patients were identified as males with urothelial cancer of bladder origin, and a prior smoking history was reported by 18 of 29 patients. Patients had an ECOG performance status of 0 or 1 and had received between 0 and 3 prior chemotherapy regimens. Blood samples were analyzed at 3 weeks after treatment start (second dose) and at 6 weeks after treatment start. Blood samples gave a median of about 150,000 T cells and 83,000 or so unique TCRs, with a median clonality of 0.080. Somatic, immune and clinical correlates of response to PD-L1 blockade with atezolizumab in urothelial cancer were the focus of an exploratory multi-omic analysis. Pretreatment tumor samples, along with matched peripheral blood collected serially before and after atezolizumab treatment, underwent TCR sequencing. Durable clinical benefit was defined as a progression-free survival longer than 6 months, and TCR features were additionally tested against progression-free survival and overall survival. Whole exome sequencing and RNA sequencing of pretreatment tumors were performed alongside TCR sequencing in the same patients. Eight to ten patients achieved durable clinical benefit and some 21 did not. Pretreatment blood TCR-seq was available for about 30 patients, at least one posttreatment blood collection was obtained for approximately 25 patients, and tumor TCR-seq was available for approximately 25 patients. Broad study findings and their caveats: Because the sample size was small (n ≈ 30) and many exploratory analyses were performed, the results are intended to be hypothesis-generating. A pretreatment peripheral blood TCR clonality below the median was linked to improved progression-free and overall survival. At 3 weeks after the start of treatment, tumor-associated TCR clones in peripheral blood had expanded more in patients with durable benefit (n of about 20, p = 0.022).

Synthetic TCR analog templates were spiked into each PCR to estimate absolute template abundance from read counts. The immunoSEQ assay used bias-controlled V and J gene primers to amplify TCRbeta CDR3 regions from genomic DNA. Sequencing of rearranged TCRbeta segments was done at approximately 20X coverage. The authors' pipeline ran thus. Sequencing errors were corrected by clustering, and CDR3s were annotated against IMGT so that V, D and J genes could be assigned. Only productive TCRbeta rearrangements were used in downstream analyses, excluding out-of-frame or stop-codon sequences. Clonality was computed as one minus Shannon entropy normalized by the log of the number of unique productive sequences. Fisher's exact test with Benjamini-Hochberg correction, at a threshold of adjusted p below 0.01, was used to find clones that differed between time points or between blood and tumor. The clones in this table, taken by TCRdb from immuneACCESS, are in-frame only. Not every clone is retained; where verified, under half of the shortfall comes from an unresolved V gene, and the cause of the rest is unknown. That table gives V, J and clone size, and the DNA gave D and trimming. The sample yields roughly 30,000 clones; more than 75% were counted once. The ten biggest clones cover 1.5% to 2% of the sample.

The receptor was isolated from a man in his fifties with urothelial cancer. This specimen consisted of PBMCs, obtained around atezolizumab (anti-PD-L1) treatment.

The CDR3: CAGQTSGGHGEQFF. In nucleotide form, the sequence is TGTGCCGGTCAGACTAGCGGGGGCCACGGGGAGCAGTTCTTC. The chain links TRBV30 with TRBJ2-1; TRBD2 lines up with 12 middle nucleotides. V and J are trimmed by 8 bases and 10 bases, and the gene matches miss 12 bases of the junction. The CDR3 covers 14 residues, taking in both the cysteine and the phenylalanine. Only CDR3 DNA remains: 42 bases, in frame from the first base. CDR1 and CDR2, looked up from the germline V gene (reference sequence), are GTSNPN and SVGIG.